This note documents a single T cell receptor beta chain sequence. This specimen comes from a study of T-cell memory formation after mild COVID-19. One entry per CDR3 protein, called by TCRdb with MiXCR from the 5' RACE reads. There are 110,000 or so distinct CDR3 sequences in the sample; about 20% occur only once, and roughly 40% lies in the top ten. This clonotype was sampled from a man aged 18 to 29 who had mild COVID-19 (a few samples of this study predate the infection). Cell type and time point are not known. Sequenced material: PBMCs or a T cell subset sorted from them (not recorded which).

For the CDR3, the DNA is TGTGCCAGCAGCCAAGATAAGGGAGATACGCAGTATTTT. The encoded protein is CASSQDKGDTQYF. The gene calls are TRBV3-1 and TRBJ2-3; no clear D. The germline V gene has CDR1 LGHDT and CDR2 YNNKEL (reference sequence). The CDR3 totals 13 residues. V was trimmed by 0 bases and J by 5 bases, leaving 6 bases between them.